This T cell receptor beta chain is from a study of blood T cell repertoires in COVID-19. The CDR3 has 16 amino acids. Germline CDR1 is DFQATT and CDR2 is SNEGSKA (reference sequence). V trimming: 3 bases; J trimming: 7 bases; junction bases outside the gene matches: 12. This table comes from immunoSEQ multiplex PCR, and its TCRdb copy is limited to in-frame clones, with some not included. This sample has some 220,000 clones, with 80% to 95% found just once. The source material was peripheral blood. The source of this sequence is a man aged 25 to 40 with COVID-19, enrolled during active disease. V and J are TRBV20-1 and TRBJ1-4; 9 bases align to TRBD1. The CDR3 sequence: CSASRGSTGGSEKLFF. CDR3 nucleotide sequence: TGCAGTGCTAGTAGGGGCTCGACAGGGGGAAGTGAAAAACTGTTTTTT.